This T cell receptor (beta chain) was recovered during a study of blood T cell repertoires in COVID-19 (dated by TCRdb to about 2020). About the study as a whole: Collaborator samples came from the United States, Italy and Spain and covered acute and convalescent phases of COVID-19. The prospective study material was composed of cDNA or gDNA derived from T cells, B-cell-depleted T cells, or PBMCs. The dataset comprised deeply sampled blood TCRbeta repertoires from subjects exposed to, actively infected with, or recovered from COVID-19. The repertoires were released in a freely available public database intended as a resource for research on the immune response to SARS-CoV-2. Samples were obtained from the ongoing ImmuneRACE study (first 160 participants) and from 1,254 subjects provided by 6 global collaborators. The sample metadata nearly always contained a de-identified subject ID, COVID-19 status, age in years and sex. Where available, HLA class I and class II types were taken from metadata supplied by the sample provider and were not determined by assay-based typing.

Each collaborating institution followed its own protocols to collect whole blood in K2EDTA tubes. Collaborator samples were shipped for TCRbeta analysis as frozen whole blood, isolated PBMCs, or DNA extracted from either sample type. On this clone: Its binding antigen is unknown. Nothing much larger sits one base from this clone, and base qualities are not available.

Findings and caveats that apply to the study as a whole: The amount of clinical and demographic metadata varied by source and participant and was provided uncurated.

The germline V gene sets CDR1 to SNHLY and CDR2 to FYNNEI. Trimming leaves V shorter by 9 bases and J shorter by 8 bases, with the junction holding 9 bases beyond the gene matches. The CDR3 runs 12 residues from the cysteine to the phenylalanine. The only DNA kept is the CDR3, 36 bases in frame from the first base. TCRbeta CDR3 regions were amplified from genomic DNA by means of the immunoSEQ Assay, a bias-controlled multiplex PCR. The authors' pipeline ran thus. Nucleated cell counts per sample were estimated from amplification of reference gene primers within the assay. To quantify the absolute abundance of each unique TCRbeta CDR3 rearrangement, sequence reads were collapsed and filtered. For each sample, productive Simpson clonality was calculated by taking the square root of Simpson's diversity index across productive rearrangements. TCRdb re-hosts the immuneACCESS table, in-frame sequences only. Its copies lack some clones; in the studies checked, an unresolved V gene accounts for under half of them, and the cause for the rest is not known. The V and J calls and the clone size are those of that table, but D and trimming were determined from the DNA. Within this sample are more than 110,000 clones, with about 89% of them counted one time only. The top ten constitute 2.5% to 3.5% of the sample.

Sequences were obtained from peripheral blood. Here the chain combines TRBV2 and TRBJ1-2; 7 bases in the middle match TRBD1. This TCR was recovered from a man aged 60-69 years with active or convalescent COVID-19. Read as DNA, the sequence is TGTGCCAGTACCACAGGGGTTGGAGGCTACACCTTC. It translates as CASTTGVGGYTF.